Below, 5 T cell receptor beta chains from the same sample are listed, as sequenced in a study of post-analysis software for immune sequencing data. General study findings and limits: A few TRBV segments appeared more often in patients than in controls, and TRBV5-6, TRBV5-1 and TRBV20-1 were among these.

Unique molecular identifiers featured in each of the TCR beta cDNA libraries. TCRdb re-called the PCR reads through MiXCR, storing one row per CDR3 protein. This table holds roughly 670,000 distinct CDR3 sequences, 55% to 70% found once. Antigens for these TCRs are unknown. The sequenced sample consisted of blood. The receptors stem from a girl under 10 years old with multiple sclerosis.

This clonotype occurred a few times. This sequence joins TRBV2 and TRBJ2-3; tentatively, D is TRBD1 or TRBD2 (5 bases each). CDR1 and CDR2 from the germline V gene are SNHLY and FYNNEI. This CDR3 has 15 residues. Trimming shortened V by 7 bases and J by 0 bases, and 14 bases separated the two germline ends. CDR3 sequence: CASKRGDASTDTQYF. The CDR3 nucleotides read TGTGCCAGCAAAAGAGGGGACGCAAGCACAGATACGCAGTATTTT.

The chain couples TRBV4-3 to TRBJ2-3; 10 bases map to TRBD1. The CDR3 is 15 amino acids. V gave up 6 bases and J gave up 4 bases; unmatched junction bases: 7. Germline-derived CDR1 and CDR2 are LGHNA and YSLEER. For the CDR3, the DNA is TGCGCCAGCAGGGCGGGACAGGGGAGGGCAGATACGCAGTATTTT. Protein: CASRAGQGRADTQYF.

The V gene is TRBV12-3 or TRBV12-4, the J gene TRBJ1-2; D unresolved. The CDR3 is 14 amino acids. Trimming pared 1 base from V and 6 bases from J, leaving 12 bases between. The CDR3 sequence is CASSLVERWDGYTF. The CDR3 nucleotides are TGTGCCAGCAGTTTAGTAGAGCGGTGGGATGGCTACACCTTC.

The rearrangement joins TRBV7-2 to TRBJ1-5, with D possibly matching TRBD1 (5 bases). Germline V gene data show CDR1 as SGHTA and CDR2 as FQGNSA. The CDR3 loop spans 13 amino acids. The V gene lost 8 bases and the J gene lost 6 bases, with 14 bases spanning the gap. CDR3 nucleotides: TGTGCCAGCGGCGTTAGGGGTGGTCAGCCCCAGCATTTT. Translating gives CASGVRGGQPQHF. The full variable domain, in which reference TRBV7-2 and TRBJ1-5 provide the parts outside the CDR3, is GAGVSQSPSNKVTEKGKDVELRCDPISGHTALYWYRQSLGQGLEFLIYFQGNSAPDKSGLPSDRFSAERTGGSVSTLTIQRTQQEDSAVYLCASGVRGGQPQHFGDGTRLSIL.

The V and J genes are TRBV20-1 and TRBJ2-3; TRBD2 aligns across 9 bases. The CDR3 loop spans 16 amino acids. V was pared by 3 bases and J by 1 base, with 8 bases of the junction left unmatched. The germline CDR1 and CDR2 sequences are DFQATT and SNEGSKA (reference sequence). The CDR3 protein is CSASAGGSTGTDTQYF. Here the CDR3 DNA reads TGCAGTGCTAGTGCGGGAGGGTCAACTGGCACAGATACGCAGTATTTT.